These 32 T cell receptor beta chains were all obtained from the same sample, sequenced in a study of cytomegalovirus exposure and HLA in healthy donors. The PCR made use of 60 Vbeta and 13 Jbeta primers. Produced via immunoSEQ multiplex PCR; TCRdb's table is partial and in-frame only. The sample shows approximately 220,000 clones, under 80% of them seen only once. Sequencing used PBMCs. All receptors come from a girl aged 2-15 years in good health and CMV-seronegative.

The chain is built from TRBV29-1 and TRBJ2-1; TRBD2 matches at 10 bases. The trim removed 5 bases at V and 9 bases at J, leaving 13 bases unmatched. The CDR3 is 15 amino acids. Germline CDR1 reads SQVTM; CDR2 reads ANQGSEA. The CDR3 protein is CSVSGTSDVYVEQFF. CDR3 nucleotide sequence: TGCAGCGTTTCCGGGACTAGCGATGTTTACGTTGAGCAGTTCTTC.

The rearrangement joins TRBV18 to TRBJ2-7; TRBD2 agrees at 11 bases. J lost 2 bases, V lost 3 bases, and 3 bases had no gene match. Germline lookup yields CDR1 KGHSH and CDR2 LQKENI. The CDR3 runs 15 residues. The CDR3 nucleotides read TGTGCCAGCTCACCGGGGACTAGCGGAACCTACGAGCAGTACTTC. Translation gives CASSPGTSGTYEQYF.

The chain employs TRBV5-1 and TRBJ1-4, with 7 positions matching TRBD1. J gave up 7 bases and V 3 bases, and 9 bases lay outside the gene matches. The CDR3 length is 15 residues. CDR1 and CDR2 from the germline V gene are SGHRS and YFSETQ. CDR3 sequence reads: CASSYAGTALEKLFF. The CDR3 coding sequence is TGCGCCAGCAGCTACGCCGGGACAGCTCTTGAAAAACTGTTTTTT. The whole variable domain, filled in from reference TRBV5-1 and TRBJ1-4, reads KAGVTQTPRYLIKTRGQQVTLSCSPISGHRSVSWYQQTPGQGLQFLFEYFSETQRNKGNFPGRFSGRQFSNSRSEMNVSTLELGDSALYLCASSYAGTALEKLFFGSGTQLSVL.

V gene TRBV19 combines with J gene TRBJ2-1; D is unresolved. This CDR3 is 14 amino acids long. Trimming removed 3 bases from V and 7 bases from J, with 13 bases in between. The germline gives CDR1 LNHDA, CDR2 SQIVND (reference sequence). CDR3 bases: TGTGCCAGTAGTATTGTCTCAGGCTCGAATGAGCAGTTCTTC. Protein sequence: CASSIVSGSNEQFF.

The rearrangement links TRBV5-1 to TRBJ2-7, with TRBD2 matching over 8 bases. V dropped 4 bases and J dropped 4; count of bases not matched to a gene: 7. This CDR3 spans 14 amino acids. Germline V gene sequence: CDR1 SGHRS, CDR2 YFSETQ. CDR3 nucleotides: TGCGCCAGCAGCCCCGGACTAGCAGGTTACGAGCAGTACTTC. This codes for CASSPGLAGYEQYF.

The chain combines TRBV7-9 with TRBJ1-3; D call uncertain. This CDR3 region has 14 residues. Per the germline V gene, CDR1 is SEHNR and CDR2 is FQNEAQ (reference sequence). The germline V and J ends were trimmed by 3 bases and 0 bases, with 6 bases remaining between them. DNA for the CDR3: TGTGCCAGCAGCTTTGCAGGCTCTGGAAACACCATATATTTT. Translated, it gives CASSFAGSGNTIYF.

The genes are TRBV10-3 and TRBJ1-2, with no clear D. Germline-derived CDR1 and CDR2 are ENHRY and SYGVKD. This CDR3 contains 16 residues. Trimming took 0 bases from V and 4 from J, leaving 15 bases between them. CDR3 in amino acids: CAISESLAGGPYGYTF. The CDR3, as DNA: TGTGCCATCAGTGAGTCGCTGGCAGGAGGGCCCTATGGCTACACCTTC.

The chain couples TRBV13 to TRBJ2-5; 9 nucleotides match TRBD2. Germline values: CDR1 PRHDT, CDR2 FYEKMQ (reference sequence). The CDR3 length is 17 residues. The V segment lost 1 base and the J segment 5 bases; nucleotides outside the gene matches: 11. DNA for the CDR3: TGTGCCAGCAGCTTAGAGCCGATAGCGGGAGAGGCCGAGACCCAGTACTTC. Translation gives CASSLEPIAGEAETQYF.

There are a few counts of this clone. CDR3 region: CASSWEGNTEAFF. The DNA for the CDR3 is TGCGCCAGCAGCTGGGAGGGGAACACTGAAGCTTTCTTT. This rearrangement joins TRBV5-1 to TRBJ1-1; D gene uncertain. The CDR3 extends over 13 amino acids. Germline V lookup: CDR1 SGHRS, CDR2 YFSETQ. V was shortened by 3 bases and J by 1 base, with 7 bases between the two germline ends. The whole variable domain, remainder taken from reference TRBV5-1 and TRBJ1-1, is KAGVTQTPRYLIKTRGQQVTLSCSPISGHRSVSWYQQTPGQGLQFLFEYFSETQRNKGNFPGRFSGRQFSNSRSEMNVSTLELGDSALYLCASSWEGNTEAFFGQGTRLTVV.

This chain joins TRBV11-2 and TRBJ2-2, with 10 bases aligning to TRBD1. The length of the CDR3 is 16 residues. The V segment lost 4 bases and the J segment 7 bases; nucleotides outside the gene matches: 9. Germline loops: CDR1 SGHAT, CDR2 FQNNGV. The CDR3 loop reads CASSSGQGMYGGELFF. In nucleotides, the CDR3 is TGTGCCAGCAGCTCGGGACAGGGGATGTATGGCGGGGAGCTGTTTTTT.

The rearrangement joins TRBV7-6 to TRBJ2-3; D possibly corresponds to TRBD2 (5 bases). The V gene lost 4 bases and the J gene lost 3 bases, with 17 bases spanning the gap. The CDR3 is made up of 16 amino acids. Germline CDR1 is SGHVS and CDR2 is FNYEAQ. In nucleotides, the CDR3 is TGTGCCAGCAGCTCCCCCGACATCCGGGGAACAGATACGCAGTATTTT. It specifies CASSSPDIRGTDTQYF.

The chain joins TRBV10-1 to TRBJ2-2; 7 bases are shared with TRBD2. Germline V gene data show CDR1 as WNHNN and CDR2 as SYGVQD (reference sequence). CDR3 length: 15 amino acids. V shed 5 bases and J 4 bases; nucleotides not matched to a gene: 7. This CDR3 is CASSKREGGTGELFF. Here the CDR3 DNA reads TGCGCCAGCAGTAAAAGGGAGGGTGGCACCGGGGAGCTGTTTTTT.

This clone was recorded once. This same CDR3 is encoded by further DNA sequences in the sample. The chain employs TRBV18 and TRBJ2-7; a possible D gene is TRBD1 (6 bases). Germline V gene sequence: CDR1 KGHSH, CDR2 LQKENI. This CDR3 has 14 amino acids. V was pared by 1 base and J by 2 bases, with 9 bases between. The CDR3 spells CASSPLGQTYEQYF. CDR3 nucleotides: TGTGCCAGCTCACCACTAGGACAGACCTACGAGCAGTACTTC.

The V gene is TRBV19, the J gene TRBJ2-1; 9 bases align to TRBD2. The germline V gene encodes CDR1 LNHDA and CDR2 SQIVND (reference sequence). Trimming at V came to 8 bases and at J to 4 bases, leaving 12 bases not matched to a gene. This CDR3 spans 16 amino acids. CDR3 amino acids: CASCQVVRGGYNEQFF. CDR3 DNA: TGTGCCAGTTGTCAAGTCGTGCGGGGGGGTTACAATGAGCAGTTCTTC.

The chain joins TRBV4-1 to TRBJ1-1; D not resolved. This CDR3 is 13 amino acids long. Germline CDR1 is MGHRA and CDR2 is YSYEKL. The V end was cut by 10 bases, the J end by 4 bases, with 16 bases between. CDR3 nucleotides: TGCGCCACCAGAGAGGACTTGAGCACTGAAGCTTTCTTT. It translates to CATREDLSTEAFF.

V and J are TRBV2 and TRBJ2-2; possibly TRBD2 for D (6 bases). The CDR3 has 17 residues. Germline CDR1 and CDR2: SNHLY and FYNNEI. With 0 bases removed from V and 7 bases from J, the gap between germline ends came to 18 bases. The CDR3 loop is CASSEAGWAGLGGELFF. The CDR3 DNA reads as TGTGCCAGCAGTGAAGCTGGGTGGGCGGGATTGGGCGGGGAGCTGTTTTTT.

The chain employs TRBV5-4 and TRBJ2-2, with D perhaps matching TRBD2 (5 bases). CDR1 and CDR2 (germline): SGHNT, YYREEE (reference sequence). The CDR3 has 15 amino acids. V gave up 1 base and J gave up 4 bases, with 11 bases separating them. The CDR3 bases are TGTGCCAGCAGCTTGATGCGCGGGCCCACCGGGGAGCTGTTTTTT. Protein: CASSLMRGPTGELFF.

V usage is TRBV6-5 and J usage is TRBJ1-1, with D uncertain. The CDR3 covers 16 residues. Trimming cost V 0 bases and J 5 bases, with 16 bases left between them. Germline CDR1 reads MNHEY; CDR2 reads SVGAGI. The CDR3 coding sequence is TGTGCCAGCAGTTACTCGTATCCAGATCCGCGGACTGAAGCTTTCTTT. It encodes CASSYSYPDPRTEAFF.

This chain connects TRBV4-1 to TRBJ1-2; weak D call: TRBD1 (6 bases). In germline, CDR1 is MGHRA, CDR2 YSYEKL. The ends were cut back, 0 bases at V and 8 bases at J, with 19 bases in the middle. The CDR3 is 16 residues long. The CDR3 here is CASSQDFSPVQGGYTF. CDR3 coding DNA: TGCGCCAGCAGCCAAGATTTCTCACCTGTCCAGGGGGGCTACACCTTC.

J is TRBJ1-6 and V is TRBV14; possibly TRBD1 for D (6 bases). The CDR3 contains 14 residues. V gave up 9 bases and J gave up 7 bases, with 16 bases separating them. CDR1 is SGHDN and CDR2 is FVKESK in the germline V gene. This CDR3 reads CASKQGRRNSPLHF. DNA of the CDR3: TGTGCCAGTAAACAGGGTCGAAGGAATTCACCCCTCCACTTT.

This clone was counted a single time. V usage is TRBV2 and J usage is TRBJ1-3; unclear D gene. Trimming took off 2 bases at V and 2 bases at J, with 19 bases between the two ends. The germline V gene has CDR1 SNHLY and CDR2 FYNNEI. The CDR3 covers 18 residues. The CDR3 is CASSESTGKLGAGNTIYF. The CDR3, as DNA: TGTGCCAGCAGTGAATCCACCGGGAAGCTCGGGGCTGGAAACACCATATATTTT.

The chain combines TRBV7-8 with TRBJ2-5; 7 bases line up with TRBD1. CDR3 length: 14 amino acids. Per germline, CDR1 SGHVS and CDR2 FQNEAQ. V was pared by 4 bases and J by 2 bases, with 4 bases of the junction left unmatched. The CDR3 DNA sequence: TGTGCCAGCAGCTCGACAGGGCTGCAAGAGACCCAGTACTTC. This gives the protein CASSSTGLQETQYF.

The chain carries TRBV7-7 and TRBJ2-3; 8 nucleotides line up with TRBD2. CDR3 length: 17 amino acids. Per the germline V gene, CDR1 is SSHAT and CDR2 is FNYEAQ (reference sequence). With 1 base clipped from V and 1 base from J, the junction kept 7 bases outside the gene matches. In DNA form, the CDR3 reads TGTGCCAGCAGCTTAGACCCAGCGGGAGCCGGCACAGATACGCAGTATTTT. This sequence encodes CASSLDPAGAGTDTQYF.

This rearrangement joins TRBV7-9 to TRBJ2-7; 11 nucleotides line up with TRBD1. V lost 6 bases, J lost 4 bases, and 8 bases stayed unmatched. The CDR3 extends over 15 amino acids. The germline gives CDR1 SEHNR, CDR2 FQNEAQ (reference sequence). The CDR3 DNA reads TGTGCCAGCAGACCGCCCGGACAGGGGGCTTACGAGCAGTACTTC. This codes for CASRPPGQGAYEQYF.

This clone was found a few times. CDR3 residues: CASRSLGGVETQYF. CDR3 coding DNA: TGTGCCAGCAGATCCTTGGGGGGAGTAGAGACCCAGTACTTC. The chain couples TRBV27 to TRBJ2-5, with D possibly matching TRBD2 (6 bases). The CDR3 loop spans 14 amino acids. Germline CDR1 reads MNHEY; CDR2 reads SMNVEV (reference sequence). Trimming removed 6 bases at V and 4 bases at J, with 15 bases between.

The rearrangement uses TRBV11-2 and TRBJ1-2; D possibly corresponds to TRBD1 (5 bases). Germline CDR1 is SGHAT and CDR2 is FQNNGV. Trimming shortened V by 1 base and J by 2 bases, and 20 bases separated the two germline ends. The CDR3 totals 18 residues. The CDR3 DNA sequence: TGTGCCAGCAGCTTAGGGGGCTATTCAGGAGATTTCAACTATGGCTACACCTTC. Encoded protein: CASSLGGYSGDFNYGYTF.

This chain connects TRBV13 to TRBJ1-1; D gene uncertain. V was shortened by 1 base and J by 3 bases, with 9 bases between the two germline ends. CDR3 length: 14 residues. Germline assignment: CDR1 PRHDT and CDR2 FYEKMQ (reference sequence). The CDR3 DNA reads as TGTGCCAGCAGCTTAGTCTCCCAGGACACTGAAGCTTTCTTT. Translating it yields CASSLVSQDTEAFF. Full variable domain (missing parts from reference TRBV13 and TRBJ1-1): AAGVIQSPRHLIKEKRETATLKCYPIPRHDTVYWYQQGPGQDPQFLISFYEKMQSDKGSIPDRFSAQQFSDYHSELNMSSLELGDSALYFCASSLVSQDTEAFFGQGTRLTVV.

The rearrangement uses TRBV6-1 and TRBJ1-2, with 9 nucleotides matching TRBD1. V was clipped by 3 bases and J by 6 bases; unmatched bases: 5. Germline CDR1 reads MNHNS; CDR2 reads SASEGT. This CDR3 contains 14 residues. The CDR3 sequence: CASSDPGQGNGYTF. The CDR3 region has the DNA TGTGCCAGCAGTGATCCAGGACAGGGGAATGGCTACACCTTC.

CDR3 in DNA: TGTGCCAGCAGCCCCCCCACGGAGCGGGACAGGGGTTACGAGCAGTACTTC. This codes for CASSPPTERDRGYEQYF. The rearrangement links TRBV7-8 to TRBJ2-7; 10 bases agree with TRBD1. Germline CDR1 SGHVS, CDR2 FQNEAQ. Germline trimming cut 5 bases from V and 4 bases from J; bases unmatched to any gene: 14. This CDR3 is built from 17 residues.

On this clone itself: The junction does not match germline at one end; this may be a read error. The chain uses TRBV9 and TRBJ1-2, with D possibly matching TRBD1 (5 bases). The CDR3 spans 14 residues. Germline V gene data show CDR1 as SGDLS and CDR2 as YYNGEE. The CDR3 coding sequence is TGTGCCAGCAGCGTAGGCAGCAGGGACTATGGCCACACCTTC. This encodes CASSVGSRDYGHTF.

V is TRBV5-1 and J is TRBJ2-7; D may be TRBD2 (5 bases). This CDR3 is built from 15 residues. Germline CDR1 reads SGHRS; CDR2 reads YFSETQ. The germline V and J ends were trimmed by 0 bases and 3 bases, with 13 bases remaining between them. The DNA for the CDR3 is TGCGCCAGCAGCTTGGTCGGTGAGGGAAACTACGAGCAGTACTTC. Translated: CASSLVGEGNYEQYF.

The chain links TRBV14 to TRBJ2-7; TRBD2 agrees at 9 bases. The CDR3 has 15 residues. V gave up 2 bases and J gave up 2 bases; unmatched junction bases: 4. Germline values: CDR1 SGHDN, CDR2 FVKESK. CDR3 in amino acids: CASSQLGGGAYEQYF. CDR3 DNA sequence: TGTGCCAGCAGCCAATTGGGCGGGGGGGCCTACGAGCAGTACTTC.